The clone carrying this T cell receptor (beta chain) was seen a handful of times. A much bigger clone sits one base away, suggesting this may be a read error. Trimming stripped 7 bases from V and 7 bases from J, with 10 bases between. The length of the CDR3 is 11 residues. This sample is part of a study of tumor-infiltrating lymphocytes in primary liver carcinoma. Unsorted bulk tissue of about 20-30 mg yielded co-extracted RNA and DNA. These patients lived with chronic HBV infection and had never been treated. Total RNA (roughly 540 ng) served as template for TCR beta cDNA synthesis primed by a constant-region primer. Libraries covering TCR beta were generated through three nested multiplex PCR rounds (using a slightly modified ARM-PCR). PCR rounds one and two used TRBV1-TRBV30 forward primers with a C-beta reverse primer for 10 cycles each. TCRdb fed the multiplex PCR reads into MiXCR, producing one record per CDR3 protein. Of about 100,000 distinct CDR3 sequences in the sample, about 70% were seen once.

The J gene is TRBJ1-1, the V gene TRBV12-3 or TRBV12-4; no clear D gene. Source material: liver tumor tissue from sampling region 2. Indicated subset: tumor region T2, inferior pole. The source is a woman aged 55-75 years with primary liver carcinoma and hepatitis B virus infection. The CDR3 protein is CASNTSLEAFF. The CDR3 DNA sequence: TGTGCCAGCAATACATCTCTTGAAGCTTTCTTT.